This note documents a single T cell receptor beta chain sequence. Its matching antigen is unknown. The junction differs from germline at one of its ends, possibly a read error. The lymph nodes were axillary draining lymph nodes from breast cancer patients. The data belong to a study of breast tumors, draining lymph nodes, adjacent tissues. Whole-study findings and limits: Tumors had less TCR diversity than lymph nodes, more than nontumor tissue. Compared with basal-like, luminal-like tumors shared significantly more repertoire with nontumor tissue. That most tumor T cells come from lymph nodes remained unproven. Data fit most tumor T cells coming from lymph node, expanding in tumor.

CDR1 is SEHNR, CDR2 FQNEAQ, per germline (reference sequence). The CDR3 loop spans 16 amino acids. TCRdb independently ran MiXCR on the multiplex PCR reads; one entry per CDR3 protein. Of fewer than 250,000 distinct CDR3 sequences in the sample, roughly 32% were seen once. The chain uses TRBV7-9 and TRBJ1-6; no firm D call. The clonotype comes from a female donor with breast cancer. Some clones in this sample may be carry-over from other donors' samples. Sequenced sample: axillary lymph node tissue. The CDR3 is CASSFGPDTRISPPHF. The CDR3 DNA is TGTGCCAGCAGCTTTGGTCCAGACACCCGAATTTCACCCCCCCACTTT.